This TCR beta chain was identified in a study of CD8 T cells in acute hepatitis C reinfection. Across the study: CD8+ T cells specific for HCV NS3-1073 were sequenced. Study-wide findings and caveats: Over 10 public clonotypes were found regardless of outcome. Only TCRbeta was bulk sequenced, so alphabeta pairing of public clonotypes remains unknown. Follow-up repertoires were missing for chronically infected subjects.

On this clone: The antigen remains unidentified.

Time point of the sample: naive CD8 control sorted from an acute-time-point sample. Here immunoSEQ multiplex PCR was the method, and the copy in TCRdb shows in-frame clones only, minus some. Of fewer than 40,000 clones listed, 75% to 90% were seen once; the top ten hold over 9.5%. Per the germline V gene, CDR1 is SEHNR and CDR2 is FQNEAQ (reference sequence). V was pared by 8 bases and J by 3 bases, with 13 bases of the junction left unmatched. The CDR3 length is 16 residues. V is TRBV7-9 and J is TRBJ2-3; 8 bases align to TRBD2. The sequence came from a woman between 18 and 30 years old who spontaneously cleared hepatitis C infection. Material for sequencing was naive CD8+ T cells from PBMCs. The CDR3 spells CASSTAGLVGTDTQYF. The CDR3 bases are TGTGCCAGCTCTACCGCGGGACTAGTTGGTACAGATACGCAGTATTTT. Combining the CDR3 with reference TRBV7-9 and TRBJ2-3 gives the whole variable domain DTGVSQNPRHKITKRGQNVTFRCDPISEHNRLYWYRQTLGQGPEFLTYFQNEAQLEKSRLLSDRFSAERPKGSFSTLEIQRTEQGDSAMYLCASSTAGLVGTDTQYFGPGTRLTVL.